Listed here are 14 T cell receptor beta chains from one sample, sequenced in a study of lymphopenia after photon versus proton radiotherapy. TCRdb's copy holds only in-frame clones and misses some; the assay was immunoSEQ multiplex PCR. The table has about 70,000 clones, around 87% seen once; the top ten hold approximately 11%. The sequencing used peripheral blood, collected from a patient treated with proton-based radiotherapy. All receptors derive from an elderly man with esophageal cancer.

The chain is built from TRBV29-1 and TRBJ1-3, with a tentative D call TRBD1 (6 bases). The CDR3 sequence is 13 residues long. Germline values: CDR1 SQVTM, CDR2 ANQGSEA. The V and J ends lost 5 bases and 0 bases respectively, with 8 bases between them. The DNA for the CDR3 is TGCAGCGTTTACAGGGACTCTGGAAACACCATATATTTT. Translation gives CSVYRDSGNTIYF.

The chain joins TRBV5-1 to TRBJ2-1; D assignment may be TRBD1 or TRBD2 (6 bases each). Germline CDR1 reads SGHRS; CDR2 reads YFSETQ. Between the trimmed V and J ends, which lost 0 bases and 5 bases, there was a span of 18 bases. The CDR3 runs to 17 residues. The DNA for the CDR3 is TGCGCCAGCAGCTTGGGAGGGGGGCCACTCGGAGACAATGAGCAGTTCTTC. Its protein is CASSLGGGPLGDNEQFF.

This rearrangement joins TRBV4-1 to TRBJ2-3, with TRBD2 matching 13 bases. Germline-derived CDR1 and CDR2 are MGHRA and YSYEKL. J was trimmed by 1 base and V by 4 bases; bases with no gene match: 8. The CDR3 totals 18 residues. The CDR3 DNA sequence: TGCGCCAGCAGCCTCGGACTAGCGGGGGTGATTGGCACAGATACGCAGTATTTT. It specifies CASSLGLAGVIGTDTQYF.

The chain employs TRBV19 and TRBJ2-6; TRBD2 is a possible D gene (6 bases). The CDR3 totals 17 residues. The V end was cut by 7 bases, the J end by 0 bases, with 16 bases between. CDR1 and CDR2 from the germline V gene are LNHDA and SQIVND (reference sequence). The CDR3 loop reads CASTRWGDPSGANVLTF. CDR3 nucleotide sequence: TGTGCCAGTACCAGGTGGGGGGACCCCTCTGGGGCCAACGTCCTGACTTTC.

Worth noting for this clone: The junction does not match germline at one end; this may be a read error. V usage is TRBV7-7 and J usage is TRBJ1-2; D possibly corresponds to TRBD1 (5 bases). This CDR3 region has 12 residues. Per germline, CDR1 SSHAT and CDR2 FNYEAQ (reference sequence). The CDR3, as DNA: TGCCCTACCGAGGGGTCGAACTATGGCTACACCTTC. This gives the protein CPTEGSNYGYTF.

This chain links TRBV6-5 with TRBJ2-7; the match to TRBD1 covers 7 bases. CDR3 length equals 15 residues. Per germline, CDR1 MNHEY and CDR2 SVGAGI. V gave up 6 bases and J gave up 2 bases; unmatched junction bases: 10. The CDR3: CASRPRDRPPYEQYF. CDR3 nucleotides: TGTGCCAGCAGGCCCCGGGACAGACCGCCCTACGAGCAGTACTTC.

The chain couples TRBV9 to TRBJ2-4, with D possibly matching TRBD2 (5 bases). Germline CDR1 and CDR2: SGDLS and YYNGEE. The CDR3 consists of 16 residues. Trimming cost V 0 bases and J 2 bases, with 12 bases left between them. The CDR3 DNA is TGTGCCAGCAGCGTAGACCTAGTAGCGTCCAAAAACATTCAGTACTTC. Its protein is CASSVDLVASKNIQYF.

The rearrangement links TRBV7-9 to TRBJ2-7, with D perhaps given as TRBD1 or TRBD2 (5 bases each). The CDR3 totals 14 residues. The V end lost 6 bases, the J end lost 0 bases, and 12 bases lay between the germline ends. Germline loops: CDR1 SEHNR, CDR2 FQNEAQ (reference sequence). The CDR3 DNA is TGTGCCAGCAGTTCCGGGACGGACTCCTACGAGCAGTACTTC. This translates into CASSSGTDSYEQYF.

This clone came up once. This sequence joins TRBV19 and TRBJ2-1; weak D call: TRBD2 (5 bases). This CDR3 is built from 15 residues. Trimming shortened V by 6 bases and J by 0 bases, and 12 bases separated the two germline ends. In germline, CDR1 is LNHDA, CDR2 SQIVND (reference sequence). The CDR3 nucleotides are TGTGCCAGTAGAGCGGCTCATATCTCCTACAATGAGCAGTTCTTC. This translates into CASRAAHISYNEQFF.

On this clone: At one end, the junction sequence differs from germline, possibly due to a read error. The CDR3 here is CANSYSRGTEAFF. The CDR3 bases are TGTGCCAACAGTTACTCGAGGGGCACTGAAGCTTTCTTT. This chain joins TRBV6-5 and TRBJ1-1, with a tentative D call TRBD1 (5 bases). The germline V gene has CDR1 MNHEY and CDR2 SVGAGI. This CDR3 spans 13 amino acids.

The chain uses TRBV4-1 and TRBJ2-7; no firm D call. The V end lost 4 bases, the J end lost 3 bases, and 7 bases lay between the germline ends. This CDR3 has 12 amino acids. Germline lookup yields CDR1 MGHRA and CDR2 YSYEKL. As DNA, the CDR3 is TGCGCCAGCAGCCGGGCCGGCTACGAGCAGTACTTC. Translating gives CASSRAGYEQYF.

This chain joins TRBV9 and TRBJ1-1, with 11 bases that match TRBD1. Unmatched junction bases numbered 11, after V lost 3 bases and J lost 7 bases. CDR3 length equals 16 residues. Germline V CDR1 and CDR2: SGDLS, YYNGEE. CDR3: CASSAGDRGTAGEAFF. Written as DNA, the CDR3 is TGTGCCAGCAGCGCGGGGGACAGGGGGACCGCGGGTGAAGCTTTCTTT. The variable domain in full, with the rest retrieved from reference TRBV9 and TRBJ1-1, is DSGVTQTPKHLITATGQRVTLRCSPRSGDLSVYWYQQSLDQGLQFLIQYYNGEERAKGNILERFSAQQFPDLHSELNLSSLELGDSALYFCASSAGDRGTAGEAFFGQGTRLTVV.

V and J are TRBV11-2 and TRBJ2-7, with 9 bases lining up with TRBD1. CDR3 size: 19 residues. The germline CDR1 and CDR2 sequences are SGHAT and FQNNGV. V was clipped by 3 bases and J by 4 bases; unmatched bases: 19. The CDR3 here is CASSFRTGGVLSGFYEQYF. In nucleotides, the CDR3 is TGTGCCAGCAGCTTTAGAACAGGGGGCGTTCTTTCGGGGTTTTACGAGCAGTACTTC.

The chain has TRBV19 and TRBJ1-1; D might be TRBD1 (5 bases). The CDR3 is 13 amino acids. Looked up from germline, CDR1 is LNHDA and CDR2 is SQIVND (reference sequence). V was cut by 1 base and J by 6 bases, with 9 bases left in between. The CDR3 DNA follows: TGTGCCAGTAGTATAGTGTCGGGGGCTGAAGCTTTCTTT. Translation: CASSIVSGAEAFF.